The clone carrying this T cell receptor (beta chain) appeared many times. Its specificity is not known. The data originate from a study of T cells in Graves' hyperthyroidism and ophthalmopathy. Study-level points and caveats: The model made its ophthalmopathy prediction, and onset followed a median approximately 6.5 months later. Through a model of 13 V-J features, ophthalmopathy was separated from stable hyperthyroidism. Blood also contained most expanded thyroid clonotypes above 0.001.

Exclusion of a patient resulted from uncontrolled infection, other autoimmune disease, pregnancy or lactation. Researchers amplified the TCR beta CDR3 regions from RNA transcripts. During a first-round RT-PCR of the TCR CDR3, the HTBI primer set was used. Each CDR3 protein is one row after TCRdb ran MiXCR on the multiplex PCR reads. This table has 490,000 or so distinct CDR3 sequences, about 46% appearing once. Germline CDR1 reads DFQATT; CDR2 reads SNEGSKA (reference sequence). V was trimmed by 3 bases and J by 0 bases, leaving 11 bases between them. The CDR3 runs 14 residues. V is TRBV20-1 and J is TRBJ1-1; TRBD1 is a possible D gene (5 bases). The TCR was taken from an adult woman with Graves' disease, either hyperthyroidism or ophthalmopathy (not recorded which). The sample consisted of peripheral blood or thyroid tissue (not recorded which). CDR3 sequence: CSASGGGMNTEAFF. The CDR3 DNA is TGCAGTGCTAGCGGCGGGGGGATGAACACTGAAGCTTTCTTT.